This T cell receptor beta chain was recorded in a study of T cell changes during pregnancy in multiple sclerosis. Trimming took off 4 bases at V and 10 bases at J, with 23 bases between the two ends. CDR1 and CDR2 (germline): SGHVS, FQNEAQ. This CDR3 has 16 residues. Method: immunoSEQ multiplex PCR; TCRdb's copy keeps in-frame clones and lacks some. The repertoire has 60,000 or so clones, 90% of them found once; the top ten carry about 2%. The source of this sequence is a female donor in good health, enrolled as a control in a pregnancy study. Sample: peripheral blood, taken in the second trimester of pregnancy. The genes are TRBV7-8 and TRBJ1-5; possibly TRBD1 for D (6 bases). CDR3: CASSYGGTGTILPQHF. For the CDR3, the DNA is TGTGCCAGCAGCTATGGTGGTACAGGGACGATCTTACCCCAGCATTTT.